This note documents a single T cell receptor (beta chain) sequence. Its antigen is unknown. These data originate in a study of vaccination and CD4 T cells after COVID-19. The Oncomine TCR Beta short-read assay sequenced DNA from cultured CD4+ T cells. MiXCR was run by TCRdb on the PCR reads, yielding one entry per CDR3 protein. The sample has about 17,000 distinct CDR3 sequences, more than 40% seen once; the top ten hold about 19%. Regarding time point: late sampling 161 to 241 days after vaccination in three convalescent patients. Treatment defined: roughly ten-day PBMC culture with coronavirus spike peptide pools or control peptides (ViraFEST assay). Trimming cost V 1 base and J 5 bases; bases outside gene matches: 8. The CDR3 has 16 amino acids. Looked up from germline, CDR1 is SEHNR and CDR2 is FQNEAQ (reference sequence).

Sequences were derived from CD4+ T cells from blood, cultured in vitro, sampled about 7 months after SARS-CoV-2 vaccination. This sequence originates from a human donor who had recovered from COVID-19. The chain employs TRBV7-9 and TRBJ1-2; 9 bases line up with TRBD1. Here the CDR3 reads CASSLGMGQGRYGYTF. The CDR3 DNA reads TGTGCCAGCAGCTTAGGGATGGGACAGGGAAGGTATGGCTACACCTTC.